Below are 29 T cell receptor beta chains sequenced from a single sample in a study of response to subunit inactivated influenza vaccine. TCRdb used MiXCR to reprocess the RT-PCR reads, holding one entry per CDR3 protein. The repertoire has hundreds of thousands of distinct CDR3 sequences, about a fifth of them found once; the top ten carry around 9.9%. This specimen was PBMCs from blood, taken 5 to 6 days after vaccination. The receptors originated from a man aged 45-65 years who received an inactivated influenza vaccine.

A note on this clonotype: This clone may be a read error of a much larger clone one base away. This chain joins TRBV11-2 and TRBJ2-5; D gene uncertain. The V end was cut by 5 bases, the J end by 1 base, with 5 bases between. This CDR3 is built from 12 residues. Looked up from germline, CDR1 is SGHAT and CDR2 is FQNNGV. The CDR3 nucleotides are TGTGCCAGCAGCGCAGTCCAAGAGACCCAGTACTTC. Residues: CASSAVQETQYF.

A few counts support this clonotype. The chain recombines TRBV7-8 with TRBJ2-2, with D tentatively TRBD2 (6 bases). The ends were cut back, 4 bases at V and 4 bases at J, with 16 bases in the middle. This CDR3 contains 16 residues. Germline-derived CDR1 and CDR2 are SGHVS and FQNEAQ. Here the CDR3 DNA reads TGTGCCAGCAGCTCTCGACTAGTCGGGGCCACCGGGGAGCTGTTTTTT. Translating gives CASSSRLVGATGELFF.

In its sample, this clonotype was seen a few times. The V and J genes are TRBV6-5 and TRBJ2-5, with TRBD1 as a possible D gene (6 bases). The CDR3 sequence is 14 residues long. V was trimmed by 2 bases and J by 2 bases, leaving 9 bases between them. Per the germline V gene, CDR1 is MNHEY and CDR2 is SVGAGI. The CDR3 nucleotides are TGTGCCAGCAGTTACACAGGGTTTCAAGAGACCCAGTACTTC. Translation gives CASSYTGFQETQYF.

This clonotype turned up a few times. The rearrangement joins TRBV20-1 to TRBJ1-4; D unclear. Trimming shortened V by 4 bases and J by 2 bases, and 8 bases separated the two germline ends. The germline CDR1 and CDR2 sequences are DFQATT and SNEGSKA (reference sequence). The CDR3 has 13 amino acids. CDR3 amino acids: CSAKIGTNEKLFF. Written as DNA, the CDR3 is TGCAGTGCTAAGATCGGTACTAATGAAAAACTGTTTTTT.

This clonotype turned up a few times. V and J are TRBV5-1 and TRBJ1-1; 8 bases align to TRBD1. V lost 4 bases and J lost 2; bases outside the gene matches: 10. Germline CDR1 and CDR2: SGHRS and YFSETQ. The CDR3 spans 16 residues. The DNA for the CDR3 is TGCGCCAGCAGCCTGGTCCCGGGACAGGTTAACACTGAAGCTTTCTTT. Its translation is CASSLVPGQVNTEAFF.

J is TRBJ2-5 and V is TRBV6-6; no reliable D call. This CDR3 is 13 amino acids long. The V gene lost 3 bases and the J gene lost 5 bases, with 10 bases spanning the gap. Germline CDR1 MNHNY, CDR2 SVGAGI (reference sequence). The CDR3 nucleotides are TGTGCCAGCAGTTATCAGATGTCGGAGACCCAGTACTTC. Amino acids: CASSYQMSETQYF.

This clonotype occurred a few times. The chain has TRBV5-1 and TRBJ2-3; TRBD2 aligns across 11 bases. The trim removed 0 bases at V and 6 bases at J, leaving 18 bases unmatched. The CDR3 contains 20 residues. The germline CDR1 and CDR2 sequences are SGHRS and YFSETQ. CDR3 in DNA: TGCGCCAGCAGCTTGGATCTAGCGGGGGGCCGACAACTCACTTCGGATACGCAGTATTTT. Its translation: CASSLDLAGGRQLTSDTQYF.

This clonotype has a handful of counts. The V gene is TRBV18, the J gene TRBJ2-3, with TRBD2 as a possible D gene (6 bases). CDR1 is KGHSH, CDR2 LQKENI, per germline. This CDR3 is built from 15 residues. V dropped 5 bases and J dropped 4 bases, with 16 bases sitting between them. CDR3 loop: CASSTGKGGADTQYF. The CDR3 DNA is TGTGCCAGCTCAACGGGCAAGGGAGGCGCAGATACGCAGTATTTT. The whole variable domain, remainder taken from reference TRBV18 and TRBJ2-3, is NAGVMQNPRHLVRRRGQEARLRCSPMKGHSHVYWYRQLPEEGLKFMVYLQKENIIDESGMPKERFSAEFPKEGPSILRIQQVVRGDSAAYFCASSTGKGGADTQYFGPGTRLTVL.

There are many counts of this clonotype. The J gene is TRBJ2-5, the V gene TRBV29-1; D unclear. V lost 1 base to trimming and J lost 14 bases, with 11 bases between them. This CDR3 is 10 amino acids long. The germline gives CDR1 SQVTM, CDR2 ANQGSEA. The CDR3 nucleotides read TGCAGCGTTGAAGGGCCACAGCGTTACTTC. Translated, it gives CSVEGPQRYF.

V usage is TRBV24-1 and J usage is TRBJ1-2; 9 bases are a match to TRBD1. CDR3 length: 15 amino acids. CDR1 KGHDR and CDR2 SFDVKD come from the germline V gene. Trimming at V came to 3 bases and at J to 7 bases, leaving 8 bases not matched to a gene. CDR3 coding DNA: TGTGCCACCAGTGATCGAGGGACAGGGACTGTTGGCTACACCTTC. The encoded protein is CATSDRGTGTVGYTF.

This clonotype was detected only once. The chain links TRBV2 to TRBJ2-5; D gene uncertain. The ends were cut back, 5 bases at V and 6 bases at J, with 13 bases in the middle. The CDR3 loop spans 13 amino acids. CDR1 is SNHLY, CDR2 FYNNEI, per germline. CDR3 protein: CASSLDPKQTQYF. CDR3 nucleotide sequence: TGTGCCAGCAGTTTGGACCCAAAGCAGACCCAGTACTTC. The variable domain in full, completed from reference TRBV2 and TRBJ2-5, reads EPEVTQTPSHQVTQMGQEVILRCVPISNHLYFYWYRQILGQKVEFLVSFYNNEISEKSEIFDDQFSVERPDGSNFTLKIRSTKLEDSAMYFCASSLDPKQTQYFGPGTRLLVL.

The chain carries TRBV7-9 and TRBJ2-2; D gene unclear. The CDR3 sequence is 12 residues long. Germline V gene sequence: CDR1 SEHNR, CDR2 FQNEAQ (reference sequence). Deletions cut 6 bases from V and 6 bases from J, with 8 bases between. DNA of the CDR3: TGTGCCAGCAGTTGGAGACCCGGGGAGCTGTTTTTT. Amino acids: CASSWRPGELFF.

This clonotype has just a few counts. J is TRBJ2-5 and V is TRBV28; 9 nucleotides agree with TRBD1. The CDR3 totals 15 residues. V shed 6 bases and J 2 bases; nucleotides not matched to a gene: 7. Germline-derived CDR1 and CDR2 are MDHEN and SYDVKM. CDR3 loop: CASSPGTGWQETQYF. CDR3 DNA: TGTGCCAGCAGCCCCGGGACAGGGTGGCAAGAGACCCAGTACTTC.

The chain links TRBV7-2 to TRBJ2-5, with 10 bases identical to TRBD2. CDR3 length: 16 residues. Per germline, CDR1 SGHTA and CDR2 FQGNSA. V dropped 3 bases and J dropped 0; count of bases not matched to a gene: 4. The CDR3 region has the DNA TGTGCCAGCAGCTTTGCAGCGGGAGGGTACCAAGAGACCCAGTACTTC. Encoded protein: CASSFAAGGYQETQYF.

In this sample, this clonotype turned up a few times. This sequence joins TRBV28 and TRBJ1-5; D is uncertain. The CDR3 is made up of 13 amino acids. Germline-derived CDR1 and CDR2 are MDHEN and SYDVKM. V was shortened by 6 bases and J by 3 bases, with 9 bases between the two germline ends. The CDR3, as DNA: TGTGCCAGCAGCGTGAGTTACAATCAGCCCCAGCATTTT. It codes for CASSVSYNQPQHF.

V gene TRBV12-3 or TRBV12-4 combines with J gene TRBJ2-7, with 8 bases aligning to TRBD2. The CDR3 totals 14 residues. Trimming removed 7 bases from V and 4 bases from J; junction bases left unmatched: 9. This chain's CDR3 is CASTGRANLYEQYF. CDR3 in DNA: TGTGCCAGCACCGGGAGGGCCAACCTTTACGAGCAGTACTTC.

CDR3 coding DNA: TGTGCCAGCAGTTACGCTCTAGCCGGCGAGCAGTACTTC. Its translation is CASSYALAGEQYF. V and J are TRBV6-2 or TRBV6-3 and TRBJ2-7; maybe TRBD2 (5 bases). The CDR3 runs 13 residues. Per germline, CDR1 MNHEY and CDR2 SVGEGT. The ends were cut back, 2 bases at V and 6 bases at J, with 11 bases in the middle.

This clonotype was seen only a few times. V usage is TRBV12-3 or TRBV12-4 and J usage is TRBJ2-7; D possibly corresponds to TRBD1 (5 bases). The CDR3 consists of 15 residues. V was shortened by 2 bases and J by 3 bases, with 14 bases between the two germline ends. CDR3 region: CASSLFATQGYEQYF. Here the CDR3 DNA reads TGTGCCAGCAGTTTATTTGCGACCCAGGGCTACGAGCAGTACTTC.

This clonotype was seen only a few times. The V call is TRBV6-5, the J call TRBJ2-5; D is uncertain. The CDR3 runs to 14 residues. With 4 bases removed from V and 2 bases from J, the gap between germline ends came to 11 bases. Per germline, CDR1 MNHEY and CDR2 SVGAGI. CDR3: CASSSPALQETQYF. CDR3 bases: TGTGCCAGCAGTTCTCCAGCGCTTCAAGAGACCCAGTACTTC.

The table lists this clonotype with a count of one. The chain carries TRBV6-1 and TRBJ2-1; D is unclear. This CDR3 is 15 amino acids long. Germline V gene data show CDR1 as MNHNS and CDR2 as SASEGT. V lost 2 bases to trimming and J lost 1 base, with 9 bases between them. CDR3 nucleotide sequence: TGTGCCAGCAGTGAATCAAATCCTTCCTACAATGAGCAGTTCTTC. Its protein product is CASSESNPSYNEQFF.

This clonotype was seen more than once but under ten times. The rearrangement uses TRBV2 and TRBJ1-5; weak D call: TRBD1 (5 bases). The germline V gene encodes CDR1 SNHLY and CDR2 FYNNEI. The V and J ends lost 7 bases and 5 bases respectively, with 9 bases between them. CDR3 length: 12 residues. The CDR3: CASTRGDQPQHF. The DNA of the CDR3 is TGTGCCAGCACCCGGGGGGATCAGCCCCAGCATTTT.

The chain uses TRBV7-2 and TRBJ2-1; D is perhaps TRBD1 (6 bases). The CDR3 loop spans 12 amino acids. Germline lookup yields CDR1 SGHTA and CDR2 FQGNSA. Trimming pared 3 bases from V and 10 bases from J, leaving 10 bases between. This chain's CDR3 is CASSLGALEQFF. In DNA, the CDR3 is TGTGCCAGCAGCTTGGGGGCTTTAGAGCAGTTCTTC.

The table lists this clonotype with a few counts. This chain links TRBV29-1 with TRBJ1-3; a weak D match, TRBD1 (5 bases). The CDR3 has 14 residues. V was clipped by 5 bases and J by 4 bases, with 15 bases between them. CDR1 is SQVTM, CDR2 ANQGSEA, per germline. In nucleotides, the CDR3 is TGCAGCGTTAAGCCTGGGGACTCCGGAAACACCATATATTTT. Translating it yields CSVKPGDSGNTIYF.

The table lists this clonotype with a few counts. The V and J genes are TRBV10-2 and TRBJ2-7; 10 bases line up with TRBD2. This CDR3 is built from 13 residues. The germline CDR1 and CDR2 sequences are WSHSY and SAAADI. V lost 1 base, J lost 6 bases, and 0 bases stayed unmatched. The CDR3 reads CASSEWTSGEQYF. The CDR3 DNA reads as TGCGCCAGCAGTGAGTGGACTAGCGGCGAGCAGTACTTC.

A few counts support this clonotype. The V call is TRBV29-1, the J call TRBJ2-7, with D perhaps TRBD1 (6 bases). The CDR3 consists of 12 residues. Trimming stripped 4 bases from V and 6 bases from J, with 13 bases between. The V gene's germline CDR1 is SQVTM and CDR2 ANQGSEA. CDR3 nucleotides: TGCAGCGTTGGGGACATCTCTGGCGAGCAGTACTTC. Translation: CSVGDISGEQYF.

This clonotype was detected a few times. The CDR3 reads CSAPDMYTDTQYF. The DNA for the CDR3 is TGCAGTGCCCCAGACATGTACACAGATACGCAGTATTTT. The chain employs TRBV20-1 and TRBJ2-3; D remains ambiguous. V dropped 6 bases and J dropped 2 bases, with 12 bases sitting between them. CDR1 and CDR2 from the germline V gene are DFQATT and SNEGSKA (reference sequence). The CDR3 length is 13 residues.

V gene TRBV10-3 combines with J gene TRBJ2-7; D is unclear. The CDR3 totals 12 residues. Germline CDR1 reads ENHRY; CDR2 reads SYGVKD. V lost 2 bases to trimming and J lost 2 bases, with 4 bases between them. The CDR3 bases are TGTGCCATCAGTGAGGCGGCCTACGAGCAGTACTTC. Residues: CAISEAAYEQYF.

This clonotype was seen many times. The chain employs TRBV5-1 and TRBJ2-3; the match to TRBD1 covers 7 bases. The CDR3 is 14 amino acids. V shed 1 base, J shed 6 bases, and the junction held 5 bases outside the gene matches. In germline, CDR1 is SGHRS, CDR2 YFSETQ. CDR3 residues: CASSLKGGEDTQYF. The CDR3 DNA follows: TGCGCCAGCAGCTTGAAAGGGGGCGAGGATACGCAGTATTTT.

This clonotype appeared a few times. As DNA, the CDR3 is TGCGCCAGCAGCTTAAGGGACGTCTACAATGAGCAGTTCTTC. Translation gives CASSLRDVYNEQFF. This chain joins TRBV5-1 and TRBJ2-1; D might be TRBD1 or TRBD2, each matching 5 bases. This CDR3 is built from 14 residues. Trimming took off 2 bases at V and 3 bases at J, with 9 bases between the two ends. Germline V gene data show CDR1 as SGHRS and CDR2 as YFSETQ.